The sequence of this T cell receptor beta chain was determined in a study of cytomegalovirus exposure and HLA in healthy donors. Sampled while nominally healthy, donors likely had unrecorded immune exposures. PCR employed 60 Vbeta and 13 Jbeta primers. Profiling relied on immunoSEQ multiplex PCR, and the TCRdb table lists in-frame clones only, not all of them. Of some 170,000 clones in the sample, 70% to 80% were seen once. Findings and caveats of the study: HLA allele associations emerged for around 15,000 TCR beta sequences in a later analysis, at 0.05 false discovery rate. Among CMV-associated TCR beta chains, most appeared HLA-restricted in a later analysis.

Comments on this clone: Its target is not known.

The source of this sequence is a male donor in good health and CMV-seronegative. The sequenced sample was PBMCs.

CDR3 in amino acids: CAWSGSRGTQPQHF. DNA of the CDR3: TGTGCCTGGAGTGGATCCCGGGGGACTCAGCCCCAGCATTTT. The chain links TRBV30 to TRBJ1-5; weak D call: TRBD1 (5 bases). V was shortened by 1 base and J by 6 bases, with 13 bases between the two germline ends. CDR1 is GTSNPN, CDR2 SVGIG, per germline (reference sequence). This CDR3 region has 14 residues.